This TCR beta chain was recorded in a study of T cell repertoires in cytomegalovirus infection. For the study at large: The authors used CMV epitopes that were HLA-C-restricted (recently identified) and HLA-B-restricted (well studied). It can be stated that public TCR beta signatures indicated CMV infection as well as a matching HLA type. General study findings and limits: People with CMV and the relevant HLA were identified by cumulative public TCR beta family frequency.

With respect to this clonotype: Its antigen is not identified.

Trimming left V 4 bases short and J 6 bases short, with 10 bases between. Per the germline V gene, CDR1 is SGHTA and CDR2 is FQGNSA. This CDR3 has 13 amino acids. MiXCR, run by TCRdb on the reads, gives a single entry per CDR3 protein. The table shows approximately 590,000 distinct CDR3 sequences, with 40% occurring only once. The TCR sequence derives from a human donor in good health (CMV status not recorded). Some clones in this sample may be carry-over from other donors' samples. The source was cultured PBMCs, collected from culture after CMV antigen stimulation. This chain uses TRBV7-2 with TRBJ1-5; D is perhaps TRBD1 (6 bases). This CDR3 reads CASSSQGSQPQHF. CDR3 DNA: TGTGCCAGCAGCTCCCAGGGGTCTCAGCCCCAGCATTTT.